This T cell receptor beta chain comes out of a study of cytomegalovirus exposure and HLA in healthy donors. The study's findings and limits: Serostatus for CMV was the only available immune exposure information. The authors judged a highly shared variant cluster likely a sequencing artifact.

The length of the CDR3 is 15 residues. This PCR relied on a set of 60 Vbeta primers and 13 Jbeta primers. Produced via immunoSEQ multiplex PCR; TCRdb's table is partial and in-frame only. The table has roughly 67,000 clones, about 82% seen once. Note on this clone: The antigen remains undetermined.

The material sequenced was PBMCs. The rearrangement joins TRBV21-1 to TRBJ1-1; TRBD1, the D gene given by the table, was not confirmed from the DNA. TRBV21-1 is a recognized pseudogene. The clonotype was recovered from a woman aged 25-40 years in good health and CMV-seronegative. Here the CDR3 reads CASSKVTRGGTEAFF. The CDR3 bases are TGTGCCAGCAGCAAAGTCACCAGGGGCGGGACTGAAGCTTTCTTT.